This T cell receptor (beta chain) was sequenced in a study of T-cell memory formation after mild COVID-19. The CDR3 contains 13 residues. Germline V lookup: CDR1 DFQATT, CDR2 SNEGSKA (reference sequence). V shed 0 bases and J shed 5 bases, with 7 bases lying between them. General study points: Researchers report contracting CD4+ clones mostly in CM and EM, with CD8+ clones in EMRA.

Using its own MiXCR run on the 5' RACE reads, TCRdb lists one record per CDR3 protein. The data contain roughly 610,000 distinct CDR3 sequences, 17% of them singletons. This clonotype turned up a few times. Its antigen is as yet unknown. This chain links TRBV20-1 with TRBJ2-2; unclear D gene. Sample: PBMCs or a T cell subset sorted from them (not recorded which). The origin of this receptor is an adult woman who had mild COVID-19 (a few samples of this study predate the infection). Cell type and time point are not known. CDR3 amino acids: CSARDLFTGELFF. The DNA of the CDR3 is TGCAGTGCTAGAGATCTTTTTACCGGGGAGCTGTTTTTT.